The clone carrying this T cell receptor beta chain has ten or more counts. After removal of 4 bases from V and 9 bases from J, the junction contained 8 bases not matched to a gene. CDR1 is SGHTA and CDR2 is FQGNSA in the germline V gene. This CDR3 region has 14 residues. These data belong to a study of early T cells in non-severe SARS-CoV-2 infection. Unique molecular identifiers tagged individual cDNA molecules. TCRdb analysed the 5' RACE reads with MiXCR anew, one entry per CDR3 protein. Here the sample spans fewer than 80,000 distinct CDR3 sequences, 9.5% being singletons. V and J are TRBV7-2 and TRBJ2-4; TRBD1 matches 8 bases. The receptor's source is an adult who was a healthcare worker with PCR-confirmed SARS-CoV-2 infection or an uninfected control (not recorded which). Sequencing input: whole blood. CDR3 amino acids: CASSSGQVDSIQYF. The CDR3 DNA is TGTGCCAGCAGCTCGGGACAGGTTGATTCCATTCAGTACTTC.